This T cell receptor (beta chain) derives from a study of blood T cell repertoires in COVID-19. The ends were cut back, 1 base at V and 0 bases at J, with 7 bases in the middle. CDR1 and CDR2 (germline): SGHVS, FQNEAQ. The CDR3 contains 14 residues. As processed by the authors: Scientists estimated how many nucleated cells there were by amplifying reference gene primers. Here immunoSEQ multiplex PCR was the method, and the copy in TCRdb shows in-frame clones only, minus some. V, J and clone size reflect that table, while D and trimming were determined from the DNA. The sample holds about 280,000 clones; roughly 87% are singletons and the top ten take 10% to 15%.

The chain links TRBV7-8 to TRBJ2-7; TRBD1 is a possible D gene (6 bases). This clonotype originated in a human donor in a cohort sampled during active COVID-19. The source material was peripheral blood. CDR3 nucleotides: TGTGCCAGCAGCTTAGGGACAGCCTCCTACGAGCAGTACTTC. It encodes CASSLGTASYEQYF.